Presented here are 5 T cell receptor beta chains from one specimen sequenced in a study of post-analysis software for immune sequencing data. Study results and caveats: Patients had higher frequencies than controls of roughly five TRBV segments, including TRBV5-6, TRBV5-1 and TRBV20-1.

These receptors lack a known antigen. The TCR beta cDNA libraries contained unique molecular identifiers. TCRdb called the PCR reads again in MiXCR, with one record for every CDR3 protein. The repertoire holds hundreds of thousands of distinct CDR3 sequences, with 55% to 70% as singletons. The specimen sequenced was blood. All receptors derive from a girl aged 2-9 years with multiple sclerosis.

The chain combines TRBV19 with TRBJ2-4; TRBD1 matches at 9 bases. With the DNA end fitting TRBJ2-7 better, the J assignment may be wrong. The CDR3 loop spans 16 amino acids. CDR1 is LNHDA, CDR2 SQIVND, per germline (reference sequence). CDR3 DNA: TGTGCCAGTAGTTTTCTGCCGGGACAGGGTCATGACGAGCAGTACTTC. Translated, it gives CASSFLPGQGHDEQYF.

A few counts support this clonotype. The rearrangement joins TRBV6-1 to TRBJ2-1; 9 nucleotides agree with TRBD2. Unmatched junction bases numbered 15, after V lost 6 bases and J lost 3 bases. The CDR3 runs to 18 residues. CDR1 MNHNS and CDR2 SASEGT come from the germline V gene. CDR3 in DNA: TGTGCCAGCAGACCCTCGGGCGGGAGGGCCTCCGGCTACAATGAGCAGTTCTTC. This encodes CASRPSGGRASGYNEQFF.

The rearrangement uses TRBV29-1 and TRBJ2-2, with D perhaps TRBD1 or TRBD2 (5 bases each). Germline CDR1 and CDR2: SQVTM and ANQGSEA. The CDR3 consists of 11 residues. Trimming stripped 6 bases from V and 8 bases from J, with 10 bases between. The CDR3 DNA follows: TGCAGCGTAGGGACCGCAGGGGAGCTGTTTTTT. This translates into CSVGTAGELFF.

V is TRBV6-2 or TRBV6-3 and J is TRBJ1-2, with 7 bases identical to TRBD1. The CDR3 runs to 15 residues. Trimming at V came to 6 bases and at J to 1 base, leaving 8 bases not matched to a gene. Per the germline V gene, CDR1 is MNHEY and CDR2 is SVGEGT. The CDR3 region is CASRTGTENNYGYTF. The CDR3 bases are TGTGCCAGCAGAACCGGGACAGAGAATAACTATGGCTACACCTTC.

In its sample, this clonotype was seen a few times. This chain joins TRBV4-1 and TRBJ2-3; D is undetermined. The V gene's germline CDR1 is MGHRA and CDR2 YSYEKL. The V and J ends lost 2 bases and 4 bases respectively, with 13 bases between them. The CDR3 covers 15 residues. The CDR3 protein is CASSQIVDSPDTQYF. In DNA, the CDR3 is TGCGCCAGCAGCCAAATAGTAGACTCCCCAGATACGCAGTATTTT.